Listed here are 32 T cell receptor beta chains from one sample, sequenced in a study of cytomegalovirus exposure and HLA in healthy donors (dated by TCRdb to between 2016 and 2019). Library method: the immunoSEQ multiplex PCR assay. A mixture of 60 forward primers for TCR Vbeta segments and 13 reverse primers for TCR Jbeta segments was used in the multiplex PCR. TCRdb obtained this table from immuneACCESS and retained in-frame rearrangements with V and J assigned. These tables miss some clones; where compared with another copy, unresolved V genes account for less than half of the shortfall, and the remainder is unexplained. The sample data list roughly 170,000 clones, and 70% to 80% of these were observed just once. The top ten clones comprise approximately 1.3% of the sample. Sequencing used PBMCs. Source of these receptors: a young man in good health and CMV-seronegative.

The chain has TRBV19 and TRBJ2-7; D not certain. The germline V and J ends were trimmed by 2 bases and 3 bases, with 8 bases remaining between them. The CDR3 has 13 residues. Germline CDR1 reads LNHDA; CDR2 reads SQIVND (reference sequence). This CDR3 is CASSIKKSYEQYF. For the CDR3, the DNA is TGTGCCAGTAGTATAAAGAAGAGCTACGAGCAGTACTTC.

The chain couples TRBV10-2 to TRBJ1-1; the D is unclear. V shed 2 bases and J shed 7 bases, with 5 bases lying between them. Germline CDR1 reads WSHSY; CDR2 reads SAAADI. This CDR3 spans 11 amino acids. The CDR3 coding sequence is TGCGCCAGCAGTGAGGTACTTGAAGCTTTCTTT. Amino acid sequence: CASSEVLEAFF.

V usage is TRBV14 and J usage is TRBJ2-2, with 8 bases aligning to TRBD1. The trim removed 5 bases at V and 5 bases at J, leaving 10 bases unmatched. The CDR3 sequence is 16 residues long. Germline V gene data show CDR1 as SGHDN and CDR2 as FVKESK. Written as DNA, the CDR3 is TGTGCCAGCAGCGACTCCCGGACAGGGCAAACCGGGGAGCTGTTTTTT. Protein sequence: CASSDSRTGQTGELFF.

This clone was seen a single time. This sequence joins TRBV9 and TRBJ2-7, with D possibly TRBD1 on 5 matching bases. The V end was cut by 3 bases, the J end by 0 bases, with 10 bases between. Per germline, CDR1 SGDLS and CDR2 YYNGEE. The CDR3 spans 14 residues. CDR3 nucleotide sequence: TGTGCCAGCAGCGAAAACGACAGCTCCTACGAGCAGTACTTC. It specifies CASSENDSSYEQYF.

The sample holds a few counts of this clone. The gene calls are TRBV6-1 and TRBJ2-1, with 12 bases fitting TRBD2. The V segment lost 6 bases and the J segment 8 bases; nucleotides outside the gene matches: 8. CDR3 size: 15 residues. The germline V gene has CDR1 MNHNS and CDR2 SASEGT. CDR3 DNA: TGTGCCAGCAGCGATCTAGCGGGAGGGCTCGATGAGCAGTTCTTC. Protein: CASSDLAGGLDEQFF.

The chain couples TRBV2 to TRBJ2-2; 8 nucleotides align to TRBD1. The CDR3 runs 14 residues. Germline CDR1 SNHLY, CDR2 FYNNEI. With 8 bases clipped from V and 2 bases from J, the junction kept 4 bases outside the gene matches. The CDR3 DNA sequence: TGTGCCAGCGAGGACAGGGTCAACACCGGGGAGCTGTTTTTT. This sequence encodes CASEDRVNTGELFF.

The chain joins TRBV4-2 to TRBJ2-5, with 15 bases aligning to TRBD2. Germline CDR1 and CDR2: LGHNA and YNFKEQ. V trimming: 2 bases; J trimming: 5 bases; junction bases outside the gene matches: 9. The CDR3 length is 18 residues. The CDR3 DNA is TGTGCCAGCAGCCAAAACGGACTAGCGGGAGGGCAAGGGGAGACCCAGTACTTC. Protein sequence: CASSQNGLAGGQGETQYF.

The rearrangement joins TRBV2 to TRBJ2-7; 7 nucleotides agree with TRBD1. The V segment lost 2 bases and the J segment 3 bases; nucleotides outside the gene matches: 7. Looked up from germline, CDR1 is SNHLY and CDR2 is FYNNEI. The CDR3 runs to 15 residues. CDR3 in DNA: TGTGCCAGCAGTGAATTTAAGGGGGCGAGCTACGAGCAGTACTTC. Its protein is CASSEFKGASYEQYF. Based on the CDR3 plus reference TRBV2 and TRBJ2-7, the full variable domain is EPEVTQTPSHQVTQMGQEVILRCVPISNHLYFYWYRQILGQKVEFLVSFYNNEISEKSEIFDDQFSVERPDGSNFTLKIRSTKLEDSAMYFCASSEFKGASYEQYFGPGTRLTVT.

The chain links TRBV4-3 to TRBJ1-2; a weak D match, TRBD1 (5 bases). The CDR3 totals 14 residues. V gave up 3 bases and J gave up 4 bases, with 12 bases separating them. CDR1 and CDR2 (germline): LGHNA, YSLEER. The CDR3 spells CASSQGRAAYGYTF. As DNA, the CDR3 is TGCGCCAGCAGCCAGGGCAGGGCAGCCTATGGCTACACCTTC.

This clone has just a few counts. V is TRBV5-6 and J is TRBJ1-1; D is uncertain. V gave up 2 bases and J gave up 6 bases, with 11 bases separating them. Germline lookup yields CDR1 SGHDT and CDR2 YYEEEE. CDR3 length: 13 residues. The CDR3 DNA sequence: TGTGCCAGCAGCTTAGGAGGGTCTTCTGAAGCTTTCTTT. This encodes CASSLGGSSEAFF. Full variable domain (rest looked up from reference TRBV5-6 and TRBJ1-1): DAGVTQSPTHLIKTRGQQVTLRCSPKSGHDTVSWYQQALGQGPQFIFQYYEEEERQRGNFPDRFSGHQFPNYSSELNVNALLLGDSALYLCASSLGGSSEAFFGQGTRLTVV.

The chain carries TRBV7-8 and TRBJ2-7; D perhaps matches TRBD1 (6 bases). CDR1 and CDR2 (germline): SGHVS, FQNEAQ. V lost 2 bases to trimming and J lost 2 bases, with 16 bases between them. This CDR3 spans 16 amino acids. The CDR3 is CASSLSPQGRTYEQYF. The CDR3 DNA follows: TGTGCCAGCAGCTTATCTCCACAGGGCCGAACCTACGAGCAGTACTTC.

The CDR3: CASSFTGTGFGEQYF. CDR3 DNA sequence: TGTGCCAGCAGTTTCACCGGGACAGGGTTCGGCGAGCAGTACTTC. The chain links TRBV7-2 to TRBJ2-7, with 9 nucleotides matching TRBD1. Germline assignment: CDR1 SGHTA and CDR2 FQGNSA. CDR3 length: 15 residues. Trimming cost V 6 bases and J 6 bases; bases outside gene matches: 12.

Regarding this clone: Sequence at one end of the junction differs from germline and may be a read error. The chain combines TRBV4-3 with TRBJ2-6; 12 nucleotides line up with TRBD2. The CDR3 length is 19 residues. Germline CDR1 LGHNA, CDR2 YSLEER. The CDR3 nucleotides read TGCGCCAGCAGTCAAGAAATACTAGCGGGGGGTTCCGGGGCCAACGTCCTGACTTTC. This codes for CASSQEILAGGSGANVLTF.

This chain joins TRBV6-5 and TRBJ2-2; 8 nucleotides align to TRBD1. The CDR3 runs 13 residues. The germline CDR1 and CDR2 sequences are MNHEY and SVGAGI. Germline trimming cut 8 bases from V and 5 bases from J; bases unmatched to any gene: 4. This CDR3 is CASGTGGTGELFF. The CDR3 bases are TGTGCCAGCGGCACAGGGGGGACCGGGGAGCTGTTTTTT.

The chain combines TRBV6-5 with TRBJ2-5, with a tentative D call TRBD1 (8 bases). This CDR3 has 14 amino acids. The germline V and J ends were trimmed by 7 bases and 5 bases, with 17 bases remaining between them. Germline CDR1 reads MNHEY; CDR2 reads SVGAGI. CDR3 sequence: CASTSLQGGETQYF. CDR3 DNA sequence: TGTGCCAGCACCTCCCTACAGGGGGGGGAGACCCAGTACTTC.

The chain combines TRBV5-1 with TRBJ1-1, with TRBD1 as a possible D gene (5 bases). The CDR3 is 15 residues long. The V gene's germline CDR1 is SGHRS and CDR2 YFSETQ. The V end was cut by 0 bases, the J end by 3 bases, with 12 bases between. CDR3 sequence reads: CASSLVSGWDTEAFF. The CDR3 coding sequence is TGCGCCAGCAGCTTGGTTTCAGGGTGGGACACTGAAGCTTTCTTT.

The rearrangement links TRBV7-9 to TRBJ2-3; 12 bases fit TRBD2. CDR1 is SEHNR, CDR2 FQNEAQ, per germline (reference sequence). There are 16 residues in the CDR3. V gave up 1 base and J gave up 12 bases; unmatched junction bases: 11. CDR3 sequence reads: CASSLGQALAGGVQYF. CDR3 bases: TGTGCCAGCAGCTTAGGCCAAGCGCTAGCGGGGGGGGTTCAGTATTTT.

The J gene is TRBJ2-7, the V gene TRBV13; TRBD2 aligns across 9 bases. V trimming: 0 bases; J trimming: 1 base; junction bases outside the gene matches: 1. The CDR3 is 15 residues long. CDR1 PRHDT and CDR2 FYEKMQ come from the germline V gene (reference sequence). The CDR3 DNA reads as TGTGCCAGCAGCTTAGGTAGCGGGGGTTCCTACGAGCAGTACTTC. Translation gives CASSLGSGGSYEQYF.

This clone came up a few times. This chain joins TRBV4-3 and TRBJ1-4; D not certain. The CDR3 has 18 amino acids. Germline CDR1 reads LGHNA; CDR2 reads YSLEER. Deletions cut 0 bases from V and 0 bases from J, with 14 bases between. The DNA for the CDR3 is TGCGCCAGCAGCCAAGATTGGACGGGAGTGTCAACTAATGAAAAACTGTTTTTT. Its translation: CASSQDWTGVSTNEKLFF.

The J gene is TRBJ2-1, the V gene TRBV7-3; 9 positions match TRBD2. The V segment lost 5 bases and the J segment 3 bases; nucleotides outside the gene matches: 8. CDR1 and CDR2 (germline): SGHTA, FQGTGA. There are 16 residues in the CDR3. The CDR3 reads CASSITTSGHYNEQFF. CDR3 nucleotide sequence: TGTGCCAGCAGCATCACGACTAGCGGCCACTACAATGAGCAGTTCTTC. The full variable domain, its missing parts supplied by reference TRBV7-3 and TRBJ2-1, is GAGVSQTPSNKVTEKGKYVELRCDPISGHTALYWYRQSLGQGPEFLIYFQGTGAADDSGLPNDRFFAVRPEGSVSTLKIQRTERGDSAVYLCASSITTSGHYNEQFFGPGTRLTVL.

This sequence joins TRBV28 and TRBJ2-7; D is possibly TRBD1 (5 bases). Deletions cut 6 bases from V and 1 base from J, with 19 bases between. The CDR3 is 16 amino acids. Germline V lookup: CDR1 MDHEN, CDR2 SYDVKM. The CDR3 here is CASRLSPWGRSYEQYF. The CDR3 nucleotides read TGTGCCAGCAGATTAAGCCCCTGGGGCAGATCCTACGAGCAGTACTTC.

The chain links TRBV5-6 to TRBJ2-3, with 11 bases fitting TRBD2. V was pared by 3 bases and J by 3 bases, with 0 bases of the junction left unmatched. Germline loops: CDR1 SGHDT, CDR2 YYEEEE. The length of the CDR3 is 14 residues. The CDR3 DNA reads TGTGCCAGCAGCTGGACTAGCGGGACAGATACGCAGTATTTT. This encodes CASSWTSGTDTQYF.

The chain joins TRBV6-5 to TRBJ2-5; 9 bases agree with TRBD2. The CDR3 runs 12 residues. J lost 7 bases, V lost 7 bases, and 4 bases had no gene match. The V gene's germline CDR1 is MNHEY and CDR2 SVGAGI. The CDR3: CASINSGGTQYF. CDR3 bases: TGTGCCAGCATCAATAGCGGGGGGACCCAGTACTTC.

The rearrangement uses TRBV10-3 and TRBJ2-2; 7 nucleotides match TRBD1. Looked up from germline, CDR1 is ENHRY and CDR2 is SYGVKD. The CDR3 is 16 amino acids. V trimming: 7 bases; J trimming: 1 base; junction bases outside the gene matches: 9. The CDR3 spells CAITQPGQKNTGELFF. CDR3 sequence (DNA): TGTGCCATCACCCAACCGGGACAGAAGAACACCGGGGAGCTGTTTTTT.

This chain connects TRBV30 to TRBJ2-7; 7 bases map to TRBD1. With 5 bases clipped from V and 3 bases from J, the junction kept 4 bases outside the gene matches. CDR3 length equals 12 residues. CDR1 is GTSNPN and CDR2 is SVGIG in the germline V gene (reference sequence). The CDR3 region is CAWLTGNYEQYF. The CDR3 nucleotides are TGTGCCTGGTTGACAGGGAACTACGAGCAGTACTTC. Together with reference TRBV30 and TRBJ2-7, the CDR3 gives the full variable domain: SQTIHQWPATLVQPVGSPLSLECTVEGTSNPNLYWYRQAAGRGLQLLFYSVGIGQISSEVPQNLSASRPQDRQFILSSKKLLLSDSGFYLCAWLTGNYEQYFGPGTRLTVT.

The CDR3 sequence is CASRVSSGGFEQYF. The CDR3 DNA reads TGTGCCAGTAGAGTTAGCAGCGGCGGCTTCGAGCAGTACTTC. The chain is built from TRBV19 and TRBJ2-7; a possible D gene is TRBD2 (5 bases). The CDR3 has 14 residues. The ends were cut back, 6 bases at V and 6 bases at J, with 18 bases in the middle. From germline, CDR1 is LNHDA and CDR2 SQIVND (reference sequence). Looking up the rest from reference TRBV19 and TRBJ2-7 gives the full variable domain: DGGITQSPKYLFRKEGQNVTLSCEQNLNHDAMYWYRQDPGQGLRLIYYSQIVNDFQKGDIAEGYSVSREKKESFPLTVTSAQKNPTAFYLCASRVSSGGFEQYFGPGTRLTVT.

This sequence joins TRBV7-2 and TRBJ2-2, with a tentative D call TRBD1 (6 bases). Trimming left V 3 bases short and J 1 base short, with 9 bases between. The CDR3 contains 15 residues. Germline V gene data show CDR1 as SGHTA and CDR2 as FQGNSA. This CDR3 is CASSFTGKNTGELFF. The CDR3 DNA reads TGTGCCAGCAGCTTTACAGGGAAGAACACCGGGGAGCTGTTTTTT. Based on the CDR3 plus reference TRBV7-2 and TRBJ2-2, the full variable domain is GAGVSQSPSNKVTEKGKDVELRCDPISGHTALYWYRQSLGQGLEFLIYFQGNSAPDKSGLPSDRFSAERTGGSVSTLTIQRTQQEDSAVYLCASSFTGKNTGELFFGEGSRLTVL.

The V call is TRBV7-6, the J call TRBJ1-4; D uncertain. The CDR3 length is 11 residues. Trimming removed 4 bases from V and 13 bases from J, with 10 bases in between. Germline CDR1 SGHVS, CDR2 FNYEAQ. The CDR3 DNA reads TGTGCCAGCAGCTCTAACCGAGTACTGTTTTTT. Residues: CASSSNRVLFF.

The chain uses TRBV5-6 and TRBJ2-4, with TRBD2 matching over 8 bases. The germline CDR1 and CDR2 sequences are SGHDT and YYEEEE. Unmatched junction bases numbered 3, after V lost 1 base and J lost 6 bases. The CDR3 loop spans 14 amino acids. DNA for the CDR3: TGTGCCAGCAGCTTGAGCGGGAGATTAAACATTCAGTACTTC. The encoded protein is CASSLSGRLNIQYF.

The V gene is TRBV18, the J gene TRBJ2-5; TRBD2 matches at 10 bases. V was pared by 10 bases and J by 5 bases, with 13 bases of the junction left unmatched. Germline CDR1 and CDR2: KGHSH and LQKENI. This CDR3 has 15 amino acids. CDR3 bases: TGTGCCACCGCACTAGCGGGGACGGACAGGGAGACCCAGTACTTC. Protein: CATALAGTDRETQYF.

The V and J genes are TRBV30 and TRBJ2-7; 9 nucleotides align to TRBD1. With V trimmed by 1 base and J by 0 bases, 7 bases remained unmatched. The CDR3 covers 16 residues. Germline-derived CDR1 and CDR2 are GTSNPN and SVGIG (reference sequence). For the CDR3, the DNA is TGTGCCTGGAGTGGAGAGACAGGGGGTTACTCCTACGAGCAGTACTTC. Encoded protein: CAWSGETGGYSYEQYF.

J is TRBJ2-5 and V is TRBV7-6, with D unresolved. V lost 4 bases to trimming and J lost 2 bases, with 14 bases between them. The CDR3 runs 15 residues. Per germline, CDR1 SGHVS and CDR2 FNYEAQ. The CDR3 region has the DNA TGTGCCAGCAGCTCCACCAAAGTCAGGCAAGAGACCCAGTACTTC. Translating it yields CASSSTKVRQETQYF.